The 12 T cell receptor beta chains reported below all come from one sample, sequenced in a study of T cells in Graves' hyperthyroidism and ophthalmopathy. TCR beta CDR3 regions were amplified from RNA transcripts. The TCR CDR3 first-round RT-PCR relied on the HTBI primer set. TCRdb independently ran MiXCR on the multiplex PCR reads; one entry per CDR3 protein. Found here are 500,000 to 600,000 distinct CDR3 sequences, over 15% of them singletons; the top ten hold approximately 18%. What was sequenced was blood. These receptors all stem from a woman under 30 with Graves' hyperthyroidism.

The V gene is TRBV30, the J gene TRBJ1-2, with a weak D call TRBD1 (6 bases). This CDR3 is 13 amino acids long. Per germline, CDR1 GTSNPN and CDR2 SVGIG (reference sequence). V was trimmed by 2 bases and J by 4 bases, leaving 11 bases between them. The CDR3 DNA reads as TGTGCCTGGAGTCTACAGGGTACCTATGGCTACACCTTC. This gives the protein CAWSLQGTYGYTF.

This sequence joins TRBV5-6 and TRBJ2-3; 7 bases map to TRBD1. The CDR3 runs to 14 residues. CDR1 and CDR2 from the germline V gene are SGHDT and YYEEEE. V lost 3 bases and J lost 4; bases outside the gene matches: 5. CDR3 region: CASSSTGDPDTQYF. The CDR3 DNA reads TGTGCCAGCAGCTCTACAGGGGACCCAGATACGCAGTATTTT.

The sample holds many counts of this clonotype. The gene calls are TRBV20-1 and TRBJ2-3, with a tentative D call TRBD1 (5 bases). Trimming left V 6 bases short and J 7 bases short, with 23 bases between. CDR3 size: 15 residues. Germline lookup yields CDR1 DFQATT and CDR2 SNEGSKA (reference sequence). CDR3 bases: TGCAGTGCCGCAAGTGGGCAGGGTGTATTGTATACGCAGTATTTT. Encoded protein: CSAASGQGVLYTQYF.

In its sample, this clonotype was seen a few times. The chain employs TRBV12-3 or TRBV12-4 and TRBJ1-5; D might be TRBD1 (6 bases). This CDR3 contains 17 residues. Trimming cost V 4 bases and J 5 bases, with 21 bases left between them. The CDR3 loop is CASSSHLGGATHQPQHF. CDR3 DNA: TGTGCCAGCAGTTCCCATTTGGGGGGCGCAACCCATCAGCCCCAGCATTTT.

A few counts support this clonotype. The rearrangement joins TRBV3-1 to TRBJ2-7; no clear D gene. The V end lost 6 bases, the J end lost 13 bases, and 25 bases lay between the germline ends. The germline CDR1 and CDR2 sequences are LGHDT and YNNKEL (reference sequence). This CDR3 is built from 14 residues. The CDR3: CASRSAMVNEEEYF. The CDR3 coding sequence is TGTGCCAGCAGGTCTGCAATGGTAAACGAAGAGGAATACTTC.

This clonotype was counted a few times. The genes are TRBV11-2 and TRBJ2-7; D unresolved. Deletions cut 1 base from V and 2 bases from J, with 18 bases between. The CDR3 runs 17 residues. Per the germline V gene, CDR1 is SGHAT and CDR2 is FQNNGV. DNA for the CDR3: TGTGCCAGCAGCTTAGCGCCACAGTCCGGGCCTACCTACGAGCAGTACTTC. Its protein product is CASSLAPQSGPTYEQYF.

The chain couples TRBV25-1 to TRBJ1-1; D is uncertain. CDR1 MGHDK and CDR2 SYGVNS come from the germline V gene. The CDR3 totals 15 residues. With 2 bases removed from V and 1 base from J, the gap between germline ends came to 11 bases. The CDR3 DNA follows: TGTGCCAGCAGTGAAATTTCGCCAGGGAACACTGAAGCTTTCTTT. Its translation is CASSEISPGNTEAFF.

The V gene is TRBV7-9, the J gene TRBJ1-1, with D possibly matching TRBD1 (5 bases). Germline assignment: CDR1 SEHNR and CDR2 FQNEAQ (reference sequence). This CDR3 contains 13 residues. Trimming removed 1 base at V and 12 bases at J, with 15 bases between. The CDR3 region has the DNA TGTGCCAGCAGCTTAGACTCCCAGGACAACACTTTCTTT. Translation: CASSLDSQDNTFF.

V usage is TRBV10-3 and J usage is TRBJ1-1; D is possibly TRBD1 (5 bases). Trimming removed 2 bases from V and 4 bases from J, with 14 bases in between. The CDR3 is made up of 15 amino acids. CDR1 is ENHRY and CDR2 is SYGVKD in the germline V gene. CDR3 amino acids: CAISEGDARGTEAFF. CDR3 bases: TGTGCCATCAGTGAGGGGGACGCCCGGGGCACTGAAGCTTTCTTT.

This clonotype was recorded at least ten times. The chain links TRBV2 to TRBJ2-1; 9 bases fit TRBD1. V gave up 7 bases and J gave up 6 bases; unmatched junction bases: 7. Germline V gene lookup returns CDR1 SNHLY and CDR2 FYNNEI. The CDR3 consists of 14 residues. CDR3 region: CASKQDRGPNEQFF. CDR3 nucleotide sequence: TGTGCCAGCAAGCAGGACAGGGGTCCCAATGAGCAGTTCTTC.

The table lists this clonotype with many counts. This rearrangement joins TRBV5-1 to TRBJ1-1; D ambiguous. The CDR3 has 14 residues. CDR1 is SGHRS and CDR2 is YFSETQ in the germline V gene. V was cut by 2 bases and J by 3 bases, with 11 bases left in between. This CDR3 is CASSFNRRYTEAFF. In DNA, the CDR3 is TGCGCCAGCAGCTTTAACCGCCGGTACACTGAAGCTTTCTTT.

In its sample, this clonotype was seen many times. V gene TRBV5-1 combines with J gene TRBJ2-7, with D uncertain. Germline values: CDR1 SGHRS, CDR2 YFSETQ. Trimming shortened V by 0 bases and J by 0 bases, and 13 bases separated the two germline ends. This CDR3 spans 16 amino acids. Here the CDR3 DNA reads TGCGCCAGCAGCTTGGACCTCGGTGGTACCTCCTACGAGCAGTACTTC. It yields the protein CASSLDLGGTSYEQYF.